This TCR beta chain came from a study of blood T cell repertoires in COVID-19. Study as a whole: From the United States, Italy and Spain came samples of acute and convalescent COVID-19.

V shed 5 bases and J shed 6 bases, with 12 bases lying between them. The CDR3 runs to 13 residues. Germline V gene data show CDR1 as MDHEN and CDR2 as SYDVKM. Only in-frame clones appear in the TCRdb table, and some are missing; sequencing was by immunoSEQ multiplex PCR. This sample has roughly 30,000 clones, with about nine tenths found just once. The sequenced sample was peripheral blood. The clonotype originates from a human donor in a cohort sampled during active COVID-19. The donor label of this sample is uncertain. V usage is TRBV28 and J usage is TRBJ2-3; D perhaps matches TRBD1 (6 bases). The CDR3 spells CASSTTGTDTQYF. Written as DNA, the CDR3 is TGTGCCAGCAGTACCACAGGGACGGATACGCAGTATTTT.